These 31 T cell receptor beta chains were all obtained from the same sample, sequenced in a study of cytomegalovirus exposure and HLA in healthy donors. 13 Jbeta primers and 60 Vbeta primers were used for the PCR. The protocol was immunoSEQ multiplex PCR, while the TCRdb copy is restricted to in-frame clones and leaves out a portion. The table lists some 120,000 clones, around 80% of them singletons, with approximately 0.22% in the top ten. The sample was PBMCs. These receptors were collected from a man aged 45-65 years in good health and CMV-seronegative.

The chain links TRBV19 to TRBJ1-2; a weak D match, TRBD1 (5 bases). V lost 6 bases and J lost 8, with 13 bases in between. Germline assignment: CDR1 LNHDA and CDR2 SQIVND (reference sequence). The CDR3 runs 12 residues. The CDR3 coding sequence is TGTGCCAGTAGATGGGGGGGAGACGGCTACACCTTC. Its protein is CASRWGGDGYTF.

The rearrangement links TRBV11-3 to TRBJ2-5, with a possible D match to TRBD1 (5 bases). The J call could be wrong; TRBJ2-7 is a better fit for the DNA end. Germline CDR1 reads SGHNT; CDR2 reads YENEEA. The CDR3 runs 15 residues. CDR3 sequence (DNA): TGTGCCAGCAGCCTCCTAGGCGACAGCTCCTACGAGCAGTACTTC. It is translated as CASSLLGDSSYEQYF.

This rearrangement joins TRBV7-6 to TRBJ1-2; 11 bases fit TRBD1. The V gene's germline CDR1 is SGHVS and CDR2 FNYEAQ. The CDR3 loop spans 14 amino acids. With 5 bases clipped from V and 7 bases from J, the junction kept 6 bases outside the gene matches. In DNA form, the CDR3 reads TGTGCCAGCAGCCCAAGGACAGGGGGCTGTGGCTACACCTTC. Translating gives CASSPRTGGCGYTF.

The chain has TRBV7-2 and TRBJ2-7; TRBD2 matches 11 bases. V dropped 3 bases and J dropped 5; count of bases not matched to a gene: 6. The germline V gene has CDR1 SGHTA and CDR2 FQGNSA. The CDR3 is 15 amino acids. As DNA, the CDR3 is TGTGCCAGCAGCTTGGCCATAGCGGGAGGGAACGAGCAGTACTTC. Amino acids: CASSLAIAGGNEQYF.

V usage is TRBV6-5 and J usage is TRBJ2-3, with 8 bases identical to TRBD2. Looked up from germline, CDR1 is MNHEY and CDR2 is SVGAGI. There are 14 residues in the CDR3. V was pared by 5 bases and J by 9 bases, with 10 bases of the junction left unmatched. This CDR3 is CASSTTSVTGTQYF. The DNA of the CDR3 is TGTGCCAGCAGTACGACTAGCGTAACGGGGACGCAGTATTTT.

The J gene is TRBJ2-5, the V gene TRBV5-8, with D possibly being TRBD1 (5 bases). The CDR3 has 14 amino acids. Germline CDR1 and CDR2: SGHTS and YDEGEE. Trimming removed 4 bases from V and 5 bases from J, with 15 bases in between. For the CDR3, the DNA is TGTGCCAGCAGCCCACCGCAGGGCGCGGAGACCCAGTACTTC. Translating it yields CASSPPQGAETQYF.

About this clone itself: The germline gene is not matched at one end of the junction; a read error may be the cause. The CDR3 region is CASLSGSSGYPF. The CDR3 coding sequence is TGTGCCAGCCTAAGCGGTTCAAGTGGCTACCCCTTC. J is TRBJ1-2 and V is TRBV6-5; D is unresolved. This CDR3 has 12 amino acids. The germline V gene has CDR1 MNHEY and CDR2 SVGAGI.

CDR3 protein: CASSQDSGITEAFF. The CDR3 DNA is TGTGCCAGCAGCCAAGATTCAGGCATCACTGAAGCTTTCTTT. The rearrangement links TRBV4-2 to TRBJ1-1, with unresolved D. This CDR3 region has 14 residues. Germline V lookup: CDR1 LGHNA, CDR2 YNFKEQ. Between the trimmed V and J ends, which lost 0 bases and 4 bases, there was a span of 9 bases.

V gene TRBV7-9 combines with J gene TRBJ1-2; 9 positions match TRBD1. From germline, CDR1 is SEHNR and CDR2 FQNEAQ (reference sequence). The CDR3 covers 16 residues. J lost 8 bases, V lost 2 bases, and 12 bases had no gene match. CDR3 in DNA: TGTGCCAGCAGCTTAACCTCCGGGACAGGGCCGGAAGGCTACACCTTC. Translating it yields CASSLTSGTGPEGYTF.

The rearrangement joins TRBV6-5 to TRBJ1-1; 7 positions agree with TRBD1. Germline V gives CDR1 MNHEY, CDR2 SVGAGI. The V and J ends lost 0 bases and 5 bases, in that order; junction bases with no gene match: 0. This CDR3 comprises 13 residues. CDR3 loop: CASSYSTGTEAFF. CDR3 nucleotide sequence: TGTGCCAGCAGTTACTCGACAGGGACTGAAGCTTTCTTT.

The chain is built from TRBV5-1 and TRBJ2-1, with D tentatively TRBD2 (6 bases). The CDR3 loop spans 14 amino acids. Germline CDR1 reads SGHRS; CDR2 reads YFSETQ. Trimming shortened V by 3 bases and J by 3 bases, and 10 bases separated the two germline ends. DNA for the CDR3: TGCGCCAGCAGCTCGGGACTGAACTACAATGAGCAGTTCTTC. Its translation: CASSSGLNYNEQFF. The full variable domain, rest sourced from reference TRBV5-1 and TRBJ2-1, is KAGVTQTPRYLIKTRGQQVTLSCSPISGHRSVSWYQQTPGQGLQFLFEYFSETQRNKGNFPGRFSGRQFSNSRSEMNVSTLELGDSALYLCASSSGLNYNEQFFGPGTRLTVL.

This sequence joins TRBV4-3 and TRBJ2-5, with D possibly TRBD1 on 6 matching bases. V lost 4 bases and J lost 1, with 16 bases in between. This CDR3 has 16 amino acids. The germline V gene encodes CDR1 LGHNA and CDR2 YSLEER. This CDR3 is CASSRRTGHSQETQYF. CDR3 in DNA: TGCGCCAGCAGCCGACGTACGGGACACAGCCAAGAGACCCAGTACTTC.

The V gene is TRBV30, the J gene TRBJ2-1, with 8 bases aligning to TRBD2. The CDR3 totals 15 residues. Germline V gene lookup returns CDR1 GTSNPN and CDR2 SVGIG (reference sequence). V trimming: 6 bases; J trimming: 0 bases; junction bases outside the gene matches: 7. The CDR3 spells CACPTGLGSYNEQFF. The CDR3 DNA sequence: TGTGCCTGCCCAACGGGACTAGGCTCCTACAATGAGCAGTTCTTC.

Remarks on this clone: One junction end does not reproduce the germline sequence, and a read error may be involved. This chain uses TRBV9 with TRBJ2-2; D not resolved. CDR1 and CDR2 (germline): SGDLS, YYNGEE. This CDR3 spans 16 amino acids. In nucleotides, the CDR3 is TGTGCCCGCAGCGTAGAAGGTGGTGACTCCACCGGGGAGCTGTTTTTT. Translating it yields CARSVEGGDSTGELFF.

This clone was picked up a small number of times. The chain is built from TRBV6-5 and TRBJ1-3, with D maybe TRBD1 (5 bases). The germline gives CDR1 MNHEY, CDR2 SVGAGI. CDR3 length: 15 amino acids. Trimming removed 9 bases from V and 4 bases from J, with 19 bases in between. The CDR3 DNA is TGTGCCAGAGGGGAACAGCGAAAGCCAGGAAACACCATATATTTT. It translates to CARGEQRKPGNTIYF.

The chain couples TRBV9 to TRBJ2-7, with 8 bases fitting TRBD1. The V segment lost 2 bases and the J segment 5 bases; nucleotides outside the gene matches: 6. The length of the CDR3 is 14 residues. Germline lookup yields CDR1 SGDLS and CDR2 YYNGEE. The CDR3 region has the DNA TGTGCCAGCAGCGTCCGGGACAGGCAGGACGAGCAGTACTTC. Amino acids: CASSVRDRQDEQYF.

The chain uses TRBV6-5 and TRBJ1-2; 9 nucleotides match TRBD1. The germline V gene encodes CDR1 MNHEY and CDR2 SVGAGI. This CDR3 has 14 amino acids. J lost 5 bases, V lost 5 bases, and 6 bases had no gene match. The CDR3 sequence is CASSTTTGGYGYTF. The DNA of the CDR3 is TGTGCCAGCAGTACCACGACAGGGGGATATGGCTACACCTTC.

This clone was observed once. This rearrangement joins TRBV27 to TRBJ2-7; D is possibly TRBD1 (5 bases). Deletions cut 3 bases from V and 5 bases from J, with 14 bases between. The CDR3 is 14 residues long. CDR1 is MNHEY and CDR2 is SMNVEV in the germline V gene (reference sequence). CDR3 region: CASSLGRASHEQYF. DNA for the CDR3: TGTGCCAGCAGTTTGGGCAGGGCTTCGCACGAGCAGTACTTC.

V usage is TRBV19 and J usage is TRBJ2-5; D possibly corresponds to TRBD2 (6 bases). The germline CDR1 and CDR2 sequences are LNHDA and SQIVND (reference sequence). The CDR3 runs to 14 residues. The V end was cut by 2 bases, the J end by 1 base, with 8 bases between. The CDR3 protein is CASSITGLQETQYF. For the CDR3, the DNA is TGTGCCAGTAGTATAACGGGACTCCAAGAGACCCAGTACTTC.

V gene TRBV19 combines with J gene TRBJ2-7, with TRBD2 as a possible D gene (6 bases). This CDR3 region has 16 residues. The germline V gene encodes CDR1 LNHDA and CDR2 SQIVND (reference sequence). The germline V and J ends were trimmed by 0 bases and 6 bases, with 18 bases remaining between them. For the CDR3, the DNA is TGTGCCAGTAGTATAGATGGAGGAGGGTCAGGCGGCGAGCAGTACTTC. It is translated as CASSIDGGGSGGEQYF.

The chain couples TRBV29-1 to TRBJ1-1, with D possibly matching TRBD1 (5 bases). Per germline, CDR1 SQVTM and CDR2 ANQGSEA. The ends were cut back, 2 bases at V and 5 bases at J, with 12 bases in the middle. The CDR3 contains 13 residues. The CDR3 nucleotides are TGCAGCGTTGAACGCGGGGGAGGAACTGAAGCTTTCTTT. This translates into CSVERGGGTEAFF.

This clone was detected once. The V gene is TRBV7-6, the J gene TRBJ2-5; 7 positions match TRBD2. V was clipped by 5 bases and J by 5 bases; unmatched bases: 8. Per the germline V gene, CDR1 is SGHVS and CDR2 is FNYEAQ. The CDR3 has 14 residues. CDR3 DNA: TGTGCCAGCAGCGAACGGCGGGAGCTGGAGACCCAGTACTTC. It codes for CASSERRELETQYF.

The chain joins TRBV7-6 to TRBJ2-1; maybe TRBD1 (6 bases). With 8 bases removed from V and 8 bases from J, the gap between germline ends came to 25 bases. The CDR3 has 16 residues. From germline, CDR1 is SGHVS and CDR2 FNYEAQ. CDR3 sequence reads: CASHAYEGVGGHEQFF. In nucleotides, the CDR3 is TGTGCCAGCCACGCGTATGAGGGGGTGGGTGGACATGAGCAGTTCTTC.

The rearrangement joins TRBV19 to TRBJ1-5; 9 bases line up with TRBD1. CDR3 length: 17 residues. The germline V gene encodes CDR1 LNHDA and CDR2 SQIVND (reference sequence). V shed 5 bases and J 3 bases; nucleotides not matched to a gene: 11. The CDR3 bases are TGTGCCAGTAGTGGGCCGGGACAGGGTTCATTCAATCAGCCCCAGCATTTT. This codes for CASSGPGQGSFNQPQHF.

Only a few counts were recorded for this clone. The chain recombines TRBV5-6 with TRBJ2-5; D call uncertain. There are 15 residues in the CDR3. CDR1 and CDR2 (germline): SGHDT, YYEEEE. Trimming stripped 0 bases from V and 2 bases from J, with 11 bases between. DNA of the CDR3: TGTGCCAGCAGCTTGGATGGAGTCTTACAAGAGACCCAGTACTTC. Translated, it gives CASSLDGVLQETQYF.

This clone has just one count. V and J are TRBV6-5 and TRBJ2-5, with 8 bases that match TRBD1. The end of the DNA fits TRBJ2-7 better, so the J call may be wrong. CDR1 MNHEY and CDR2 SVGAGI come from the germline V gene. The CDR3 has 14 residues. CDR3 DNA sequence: TGTGCCAGCAGCAGGACAGGGAACACCTACGAGCAGTACTTC. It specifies CASSRTGNTYEQYF.

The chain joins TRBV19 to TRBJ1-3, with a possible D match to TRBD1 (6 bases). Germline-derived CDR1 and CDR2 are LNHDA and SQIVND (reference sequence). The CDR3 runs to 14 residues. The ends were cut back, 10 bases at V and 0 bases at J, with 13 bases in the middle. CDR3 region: CATAQGVSGNTIYF. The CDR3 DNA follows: TGTGCCACTGCACAGGGAGTCTCTGGAAACACCATATATTTT.

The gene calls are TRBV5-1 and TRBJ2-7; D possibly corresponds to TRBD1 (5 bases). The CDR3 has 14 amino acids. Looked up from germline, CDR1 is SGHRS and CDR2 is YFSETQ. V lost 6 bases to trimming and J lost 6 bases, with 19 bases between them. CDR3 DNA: TGCGCCAGCACCCCTGGCAGGGAATTCTCCGAGCAGTACTTC. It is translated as CASTPGREFSEQYF.

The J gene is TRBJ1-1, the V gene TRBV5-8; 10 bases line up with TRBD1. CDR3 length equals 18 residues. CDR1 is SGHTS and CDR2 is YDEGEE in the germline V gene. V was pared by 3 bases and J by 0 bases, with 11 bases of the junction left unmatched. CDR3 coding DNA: TGTGCCAGCAGCTCGCGAATCGACAGGGGGCGTTTGAACACTGAAGCTTTCTTT. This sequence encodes CASSSRIDRGRLNTEAFF.

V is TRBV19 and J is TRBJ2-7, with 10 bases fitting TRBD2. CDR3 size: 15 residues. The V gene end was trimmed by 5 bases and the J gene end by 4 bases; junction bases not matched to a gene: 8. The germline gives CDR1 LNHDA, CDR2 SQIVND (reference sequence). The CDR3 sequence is CASSGGLALGYEQYF. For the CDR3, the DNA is TGTGCCAGTAGTGGGGGACTAGCGTTGGGTTACGAGCAGTACTTC.

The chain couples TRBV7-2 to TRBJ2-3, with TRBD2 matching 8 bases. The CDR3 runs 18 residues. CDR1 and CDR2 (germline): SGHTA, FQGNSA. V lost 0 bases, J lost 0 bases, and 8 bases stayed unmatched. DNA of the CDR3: TGTGCCAGCAGCTTAGCGTACCCTTCGGGGGGGAGCACAGATACGCAGTATTTT. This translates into CASSLAYPSGGSTDTQYF.